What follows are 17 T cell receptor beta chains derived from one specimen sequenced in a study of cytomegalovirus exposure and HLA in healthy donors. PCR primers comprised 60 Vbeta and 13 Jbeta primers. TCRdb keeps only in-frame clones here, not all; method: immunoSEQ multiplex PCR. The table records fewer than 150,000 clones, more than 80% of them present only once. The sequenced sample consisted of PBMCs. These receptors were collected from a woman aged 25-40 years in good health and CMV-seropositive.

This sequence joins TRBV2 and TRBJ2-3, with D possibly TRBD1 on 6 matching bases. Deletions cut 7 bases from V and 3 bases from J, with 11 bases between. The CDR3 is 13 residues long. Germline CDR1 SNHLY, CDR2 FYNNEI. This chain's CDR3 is CASNRDGTDTQYF. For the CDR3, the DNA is TGTGCCAGCAACAGGGACGGGACAGATACGCAGTATTTT.

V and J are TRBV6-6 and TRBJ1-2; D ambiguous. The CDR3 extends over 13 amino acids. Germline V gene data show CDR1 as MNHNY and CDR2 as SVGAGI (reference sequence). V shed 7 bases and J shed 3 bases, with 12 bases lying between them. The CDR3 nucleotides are TGTGCCAGCAATTCAGAGGAGGACTATGGCTACACCTTC. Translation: CASNSEEDYGYTF.

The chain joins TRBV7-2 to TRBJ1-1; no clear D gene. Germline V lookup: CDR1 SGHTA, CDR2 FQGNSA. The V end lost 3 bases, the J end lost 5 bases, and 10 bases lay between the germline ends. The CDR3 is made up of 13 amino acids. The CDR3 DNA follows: TGTGCCAGCAGCTTGGCAGGATTGACTGAAGCTTTCTTT. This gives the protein CASSLAGLTEAFF. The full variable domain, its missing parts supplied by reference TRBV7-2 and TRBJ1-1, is GAGVSQSPSNKVTEKGKDVELRCDPISGHTALYWYRQSLGQGLEFLIYFQGNSAPDKSGLPSDRFSAERTGGSVSTLTIQRTQQEDSAVYLCASSLAGLTEAFFGQGTRLTVV.

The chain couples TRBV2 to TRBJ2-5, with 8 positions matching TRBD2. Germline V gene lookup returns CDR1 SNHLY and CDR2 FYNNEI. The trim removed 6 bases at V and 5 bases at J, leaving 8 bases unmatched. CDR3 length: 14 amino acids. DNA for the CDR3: TGTGCCAGCAGACAAACTAGCGGCGGGGAGACCCAGTACTTC. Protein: CASRQTSGGETQYF.

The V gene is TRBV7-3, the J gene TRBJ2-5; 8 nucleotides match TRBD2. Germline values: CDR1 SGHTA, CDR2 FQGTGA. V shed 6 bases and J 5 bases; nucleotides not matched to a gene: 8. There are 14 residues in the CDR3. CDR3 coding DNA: TGTGCCAGCAGTTCCCGGGGGGGCGCGGAGACCCAGTACTTC. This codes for CASSSRGGAETQYF. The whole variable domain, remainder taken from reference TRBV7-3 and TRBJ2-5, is GAGVSQTPSNKVTEKGKYVELRCDPISGHTALYWYRQSLGQGPEFLIYFQGTGAADDSGLPNDRFFAVRPEGSVSTLKIQRTERGDSAVYLCASSSRGGAETQYFGPGTRLLVL.

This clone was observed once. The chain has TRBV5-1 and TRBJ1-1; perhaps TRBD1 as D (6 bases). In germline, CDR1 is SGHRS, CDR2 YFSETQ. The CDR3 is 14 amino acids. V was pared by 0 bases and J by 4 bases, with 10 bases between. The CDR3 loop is CASSLEGHGTEAFF. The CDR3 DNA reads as TGCGCCAGCAGCTTGGAGGGACACGGCACTGAAGCTTTCTTT. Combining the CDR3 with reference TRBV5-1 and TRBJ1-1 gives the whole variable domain KAGVTQTPRYLIKTRGQQVTLSCSPISGHRSVSWYQQTPGQGLQFLFEYFSETQRNKGNFPGRFSGRQFSNSRSEMNVSTLELGDSALYLCASSLEGHGTEAFFGQGTRLTVV.

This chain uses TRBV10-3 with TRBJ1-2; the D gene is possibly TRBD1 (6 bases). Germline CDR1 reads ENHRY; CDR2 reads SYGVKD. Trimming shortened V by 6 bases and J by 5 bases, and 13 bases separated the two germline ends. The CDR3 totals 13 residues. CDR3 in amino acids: CAISTGQRYGYTF. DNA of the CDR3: TGTGCCATCAGCACCGGACAGAGATATGGCTACACCTTC.

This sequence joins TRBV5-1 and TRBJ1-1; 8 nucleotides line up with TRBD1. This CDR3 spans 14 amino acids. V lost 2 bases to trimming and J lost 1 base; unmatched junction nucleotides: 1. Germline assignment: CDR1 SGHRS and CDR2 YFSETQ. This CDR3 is CASSFGTGNTEAFF. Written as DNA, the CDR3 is TGCGCCAGCAGCTTTGGGACAGGGAACACTGAAGCTTTCTTT.

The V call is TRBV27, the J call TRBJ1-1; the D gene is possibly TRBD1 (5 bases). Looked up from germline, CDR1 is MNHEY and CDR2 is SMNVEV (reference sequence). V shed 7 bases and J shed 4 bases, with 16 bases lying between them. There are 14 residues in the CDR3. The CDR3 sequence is CASTTGGGSTEAFF. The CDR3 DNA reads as TGTGCCAGCACCACGGGGGGGGGAAGCACTGAAGCTTTCTTT.

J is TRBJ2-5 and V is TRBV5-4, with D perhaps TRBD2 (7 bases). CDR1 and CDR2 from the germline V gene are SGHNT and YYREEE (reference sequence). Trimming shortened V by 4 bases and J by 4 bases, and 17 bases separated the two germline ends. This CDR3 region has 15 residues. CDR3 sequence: CASSLQGGLGETQYF. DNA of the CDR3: TGTGCCAGCAGCCTACAGGGAGGGTTGGGAGAGACCCAGTACTTC. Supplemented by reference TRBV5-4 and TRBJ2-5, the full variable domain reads ETGVTQSPTHLIKTRGQQVTLRCSSQSGHNTVSWYQQALGQGPQFIFQYYREEENGRGNFPPRFSGLQFPNYSSELNVNALELDDSALYLCASSLQGGLGETQYFGPGTRLLVL.

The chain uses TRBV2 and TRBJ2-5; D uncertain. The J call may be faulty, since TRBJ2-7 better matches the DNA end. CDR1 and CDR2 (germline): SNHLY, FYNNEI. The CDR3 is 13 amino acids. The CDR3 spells CASTGSYDYEQYF. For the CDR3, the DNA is TGTGCCAGCACTGGGTCGTATGACTACGAGCAGTACTTC.

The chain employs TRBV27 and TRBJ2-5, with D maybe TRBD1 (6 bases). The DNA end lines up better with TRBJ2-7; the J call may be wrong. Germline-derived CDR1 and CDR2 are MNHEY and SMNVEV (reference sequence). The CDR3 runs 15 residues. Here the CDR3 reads CASSLNPGAIYEQYF. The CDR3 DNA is TGTGCCAGCAGTTTGAACCCAGGGGCTATATACGAGCAGTACTTC.

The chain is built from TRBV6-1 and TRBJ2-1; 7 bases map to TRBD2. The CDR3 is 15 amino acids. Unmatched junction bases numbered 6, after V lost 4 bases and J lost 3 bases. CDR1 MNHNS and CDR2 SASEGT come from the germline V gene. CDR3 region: CASSGLALLYNEQFF. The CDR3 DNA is TGTGCCAGCAGTGGACTAGCTCTCCTCTACAATGAGCAGTTCTTC.

The CDR3 here is CASSFYREINSPLHF. DNA for the CDR3: TGTGCCAGCAGTTTCTACAGGGAAATTAATTCACCCCTCCACTTT. This chain uses TRBV27 with TRBJ1-6, with a possible D match to TRBD1 (6 bases). The CDR3 has 15 residues. In germline, CDR1 is MNHEY, CDR2 SMNVEV (reference sequence). V was clipped by 3 bases and J by 6 bases, with 12 bases between them.

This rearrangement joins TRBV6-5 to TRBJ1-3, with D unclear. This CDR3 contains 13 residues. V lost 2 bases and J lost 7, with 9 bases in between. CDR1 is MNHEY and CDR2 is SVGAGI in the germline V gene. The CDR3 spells CASSYDPGNTIYF. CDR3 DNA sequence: TGTGCCAGCAGTTACGACCCCGGGAACACCATATATTTT.

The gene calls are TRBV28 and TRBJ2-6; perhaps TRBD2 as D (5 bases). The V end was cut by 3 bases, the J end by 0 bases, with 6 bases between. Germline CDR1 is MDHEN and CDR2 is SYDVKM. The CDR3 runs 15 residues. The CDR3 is CASSLGSSGANVLTF. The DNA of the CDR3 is TGTGCCAGCAGTTTGGGGAGCTCTGGGGCCAACGTCCTGACTTTC.

CDR3: CASSLMTGDLNTEAFF. The CDR3 DNA reads TGCGCCAGCAGCTTGATGACAGGGGACTTGAACACTGAAGCTTTCTTT. V gene TRBV5-1 combines with J gene TRBJ1-1, with 8 positions matching TRBD1. CDR3 length: 16 residues. Germline assignment: CDR1 SGHRS and CDR2 YFSETQ. V shed 1 base and J 0 bases; nucleotides not matched to a gene: 5.